The rows below give T cell receptor beta chains drawn from one sample of a study of cytomegalovirus exposure and HLA in healthy donors. Profiling relied on immunoSEQ multiplex PCR, and the TCRdb table lists in-frame clones only, not all of them. The profile shows about 93,000 clones, around 73% of them singletons. The sequenced sample consisted of PBMCs. The source is a woman aged 40 to 50 in good health and CMV-seronegative. CDR3s include the opening cysteine and the closing phenylalanine or tryptophan. D genes are given only for firm matches. Size is omitted from some rows. Given values are once, few, many or a class for expanded clones.

d_gene	abundance	v_gene	j_gene	CDR3aa	CDR3nt
-	-	TRBV6-5	TRBJ2-7	CASSKEIYEQYF	TGTGCCAGCAGTAAAGAGATCTACGAGCAGTACTTC
-	-	TRBV6-5	TRBJ1-6	CASNGVGTRSPLHF	TGTGCCAGCAACGGGGTCGGTACACGTTCACCCCTCCACTTT
-	-	TRBV4-2	TRBJ2-7	CASSQESSDYEQYF	TGTGCCAGCAGCCAAGAATCTAGCGACTACGAGCAGTACTTC
-	-	TRBV29-1	TRBJ1-5	CSVGGRGGNQPQHF	TGCAGCGTGGGCGGCAGGGGTGGCAATCAGCCCCAGCATTTT
TRBD1	-	TRBV6-6	TRBJ1-3	CASSQQGGSGNTIYF	TGTGCCAGCAGCCAACAGGGGGGCTCTGGAAACACCATATATTTT
-	few	TRBV5-1	TRBJ1-4	CASSLRGLNEKLFF	TGCGCCAGCAGCTTGCGAGGGCTTAATGAAAAACTGTTTTTT
TRBD2	-	TRBV4-1	TRBJ2-1	CASTPQVAGGHNEQFF	TGCGCCAGCACCCCCCAGGTAGCGGGAGGTCACAATGAGCAGTTCTTC
-	-	TRBV6-5	TRBJ2-2	CASRTSEAGELFF	TGTGCCAGCAGAACTTCTGAGGCCGGGGAGCTGTTTTTT
TRBD2	few	TRBV5-5	TRBJ2-7	CASSSTSGRAHEQYF	TGTGCCAGCAGCTCGACTAGCGGGAGGGCCCACGAGCAGTACTTC
-	-	TRBV6-5	TRBJ2-3	CASSYVGGTDTQYF	TGTGCCAGCAGTTACGTAGGGGGCACAGATACGCAGTATTTT
TRBD2	-	TRBV7-9	TRBJ2-3	CASSLIIGASGYTDTQYF	TGTGCCAGCAGCTTAATTATTGGGGCTAGCGGTTACACAGATACGCAGTATTTT
-	-	TRBV28	TRBJ1-1	CASTRGRTEAFF	TGTGCCAGCACCAGGGGCCGGACTGAAGCTTTCTTT
-	few	TRBV6-5	TRBJ1-5	CASSHRGNQPQHF	TGTGCCAGCAGCCACAGGGGCAATCAGCCCCAGCATTTT
TRBD2	-	TRBV18	TRBJ2-7	CASSPAGDEQYF	TGTGCCAGCTCACCGGCGGGAGACGAGCAGTACTTC
TRBD1	-	TRBV6-6	TRBJ1-2	CASSPDRGYGYTF	TGTGCCAGCAGCCCGGACAGGGGCTATGGCTACACCTTC
TRBD2	-	TRBV5-1	TRBJ2-3	CASSLDSGRTDTQYF	TGCGCCAGCAGCTTGGATAGCGGGAGGACAGATACGCAGTATTTT
-	once	TRBV28	TRBJ2-7	CASSPSTTSIYEQYF	TGTGCCAGCAGCCCCTCCACGACTAGTATCTACGAGCAGTACTTC
-	few	TRBV28	TRBJ2-2	CASSFGGANTGELFF	TGTGCCAGCAGTTTTGGGGGCGCGAACACCGGGGAGCTGTTTTTT
-	-	TRBV9	TRBJ2-2	CASSASPRVGELFF	TGTGCCAGCAGCGCCTCACCTAGAGTCGGGGAGCTGTTTTTT
-	-	TRBV5-5	TRBJ1-3	CASSDGQSLGNTIYF	TGTGCCAGCAGCGACGGACAAAGCCTTGGAAACACCATATATTTT
TRBD1	-	TRBV5-6	TRBJ1-2	CASSPGGLGYGYTF	TGTGCCAGCAGCCCAGGGGGACTCGGCTATGGCTACACCTTC
TRBD1	-	TRBV7-2	TRBJ1-2	CASSLPGGLFGYTF	TGTGCCAGCAGCTTACCAGGGGGCTTATTTGGCTACACCTTC
TRBD1	few	TRBV6-5	TRBJ1-1	CASRQGATEAFF	TGTGCCAGCAGACAGGGGGCAACTGAAGCTTTCTTT
-	-	TRBV7-2	TRBJ1-1	CASSKRAGGTEAFF	TGTGCCAGCAGCAAAAGAGCGGGAGGCACTGAAGCTTTCTTT
TRBD1	-	TRBV6-5	TRBJ2-5	CATSRDRLQETQYF	TGTGCCACCTCCCGGGACAGACTTCAAGAGACCCAGTACTTC
TRBD2	-	TRBV6-4	TRBJ2-5	CASSETGGPTETQYF	TGTGCCAGCAGTGAGACGGGAGGGCCGACGGAGACCCAGTACTTC
-	-	TRBV2	TRBJ2-5	CASIGPGETQYF	TGTGCCAGCATCGGCCCAGGGGAGACCCAGTACTTC
-	-	TRBV6-1	TRBJ1-2	CASSGSGQLYGYTF	TGTGCCAGCAGTGGCTCCGGACAGCTCTATGGCTACACCTTC
-	-	TRBV13	TRBJ2-1	CASSAREPYNEQFF	TGTGCCAGCAGTGCTCGGGAGCCTTACAATGAGCAGTTCTTC
TRBD1	-	TRBV15	TRBJ2-7	CATSGTGTGWYEQYF	TGTGCCACCAGCGGTACCGGGACAGGGTGGTACGAGCAGTACTTC
TRBD2	-	TRBV9	TRBJ2-1	CASSVGLAENNEQFF	TGTGCCAGCAGCGTCGGACTAGCGGAGAACAATGAGCAGTTCTTC
TRBD2	-	TRBV29-1	TRBJ2-5	CSVYGTSGLLQETQYF	TGCAGCGTTTATGGGACTAGCGGACTCCTCCAAGAGACCCAGTACTTC
-	-	TRBV5-8	TRBJ1-1	CASSLLTFGEAFF	TGTGCCAGCAGCTTGTTGACATTCGGTGAAGCTTTCTTT
-	-	TRBV5-6	TRBJ2-7	CASSLGLDPSYEQYF	TGTGCCAGCAGCTTAGGACTGGACCCCTCCTACGAGCAGTACTTC
-	-	TRBV7-6	TRBJ1-5	CASSPGKNSNQPQHF	TGTGCCAGCAGCCCCGGGAAGAATAGCAATCAGCCCCAGCATTTT
TRBD2	-	TRBV5-1	TRBJ2-3	CASSYQAGNTDTQYF	TGCGCCAGCAGCTACCAAGCGGGAAACACAGATACGCAGTATTTT
TRBD2	few	TRBV5-1	TRBJ2-7	CASRDSTSGSRSYEQYF	TGCGCCAGCAGGGACTCGACTAGCGGGAGTCGGTCCTACGAGCAGTACTTC
-	-	TRBV27	TRBJ2-7	CASSQGLLSYEQYF	TGTGCCAGCAGTCAGGGGCTGCTCTCCTACGAGCAGTACTTC
TRBD2	-	TRBV12-5	TRBJ2-3	CASSWTSGLTDTQYF	TGTGCTAGTTCTTGGACTAGCGGACTCACAGATACGCAGTATTTT
-	-	TRBV28	TRBJ1-3	CASSLSGFGGTPNTIYF	TGTGCCAGCAGTTTAAGTGGTTTCGGGGGGACTCCCAACACCATATATTTT
-	-	TRBV15	TRBJ2-5	CATSRDHVRDSQETQYF	TGTGCCACCAGCAGAGACCACGTCCGAGACAGCCAAGAGACCCAGTACTTC
-	once	TRBV18	TRBJ2-3	CASSPPGGPDTQYF	TGTGCCAGCTCACCCCCCGGCGGCCCCGATACGCAGTATTTT
-	-	TRBV7-2	TRBJ2-1	CASSLGGYEQFF	TGTGCCAGCAGCTTAGGGGGCTATGAGCAGTTCTTC
-	few	TRBV27	TRBJ2-2	CASSLVAGAKELFF	TGTGCCAGCAGTTTAGTAGCAGGGGCGAAGGAGCTGTTTTTT
-	-	TRBV27	TRBJ2-3	CASSRDTDTQYF	TGTGCCAGCAGTCGCGACACAGATACGCAGTATTTT
-	-	TRBV19	TRBJ2-2	CASLGASGGSGELFF	TGTGCCAGTCTTGGGGCCTCAGGGGGGTCCGGGGAGCTGTTTTTT